This T cell receptor beta chain was sequenced for a study of human T cells and chemical hapten exposure. The time point denotes: pre-sensitization, week 0. This sample's treatment: therapeutic diphenylcyclopropenone sensitization with weekly scalp DPC. Blood, whole and unfractionated, served as the source for total RNA extraction. MiXCR, applied by TCRdb to the RACE reads, yields one record per CDR3 protein. Of some 74,000 distinct CDR3 sequences listed, roughly 15% are singletons. The clonotype comes from a woman between 45 and 65 years old with alopecia areata. Some clones in this sample may be carry-over from other donors' samples. This specimen consisted of whole blood, obtained in connection with sensitization to the hapten diphenylcyclopropenone (DPC).

In DNA, the CDR3 is TGTGCCAGCAGCCCCTATAGCGGGGCCCCCCGGGAGCTGTTTTTT. Amino acid sequence: CASSPYSGAPRELFF. The chain is built from TRBV7-9 and TRBJ2-2; 8 bases match TRBD2. The CDR3 extends over 15 amino acids. V trimming: 5 bases; J trimming: 9 bases; junction bases outside the gene matches: 11. Looked up from germline, CDR1 is SEHNR and CDR2 is FQNEAQ (reference sequence).